This T cell receptor (beta chain) was obtained from a study of patients and donors after allogeneic stem cell transplantation. Looked up from germline, CDR1 is SGHVS and CDR2 is FQNEAQ. The ends were cut back, 4 bases at V and 5 bases at J, with 14 bases in the middle. There are 15 residues in the CDR3. One entry per CDR3 protein, called by TCRdb with MiXCR from the RT-PCR reads. The sample carries about 87,000 distinct CDR3 sequences, 5% recorded once. Sequenced: blood, either unsorted or a sorted T cell fraction (not recorded which). This sequence was found in a human donor who was either an allogeneic HSCT recipient or a stem cell or donor lymphocyte infusion donor (not recorded which). It is not recorded whose cells these are; they may come from a transplant donor. The chain uses TRBV7-8 and TRBJ1-4; D uncertain. CDR3 region: CASSSRGGRNEKLFF. The CDR3 region has the DNA TGTGCCAGCAGCTCCCGCGGAGGGAGGAATGAAAAACTGTTTTTT.